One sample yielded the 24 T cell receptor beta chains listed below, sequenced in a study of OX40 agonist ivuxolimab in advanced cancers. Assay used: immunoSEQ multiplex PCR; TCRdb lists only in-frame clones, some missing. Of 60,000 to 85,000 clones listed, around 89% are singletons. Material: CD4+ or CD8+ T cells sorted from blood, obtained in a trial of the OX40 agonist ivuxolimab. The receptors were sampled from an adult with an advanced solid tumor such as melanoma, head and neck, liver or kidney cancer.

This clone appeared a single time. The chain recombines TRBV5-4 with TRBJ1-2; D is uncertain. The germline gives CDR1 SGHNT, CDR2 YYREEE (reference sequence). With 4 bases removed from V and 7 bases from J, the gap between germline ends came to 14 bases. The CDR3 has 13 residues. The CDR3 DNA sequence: TGTGCCAGCAGCCCTATACTCCAGACTGGCTACACCTTC. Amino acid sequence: CASSPILQTGYTF.

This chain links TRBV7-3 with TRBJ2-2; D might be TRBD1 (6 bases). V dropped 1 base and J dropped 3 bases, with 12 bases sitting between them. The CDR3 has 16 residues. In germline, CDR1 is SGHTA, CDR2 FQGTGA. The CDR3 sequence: CASSLIGDTYTGELFF. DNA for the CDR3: TGTGCCAGCAGCTTAATTGGGGACACCTACACCGGGGAGCTGTTTTTT. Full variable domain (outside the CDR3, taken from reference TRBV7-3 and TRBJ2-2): GAGVSQTPSNKVTEKGKYVELRCDPISGHTALYWYRQSLGQGPEFLIYFQGTGAADDSGLPNDRFFAVRPEGSVSTLKIQRTERGDSAVYLCASSLIGDTYTGELFFGEGSRLTVL.

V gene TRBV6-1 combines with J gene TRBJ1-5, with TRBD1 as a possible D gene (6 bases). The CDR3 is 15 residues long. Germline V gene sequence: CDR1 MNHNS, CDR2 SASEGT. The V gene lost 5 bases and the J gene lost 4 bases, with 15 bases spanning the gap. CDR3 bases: TGTGCCAGCAGTAAGGATACAGGGAGTAATCAGCCCCAGCATTTT. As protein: CASSKDTGSNQPQHF.

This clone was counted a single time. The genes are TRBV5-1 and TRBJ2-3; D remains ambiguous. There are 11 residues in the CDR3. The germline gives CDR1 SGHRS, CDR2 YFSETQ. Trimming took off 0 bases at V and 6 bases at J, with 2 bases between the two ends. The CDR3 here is CASSLADTQYF. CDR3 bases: TGCGCCAGCAGCTTGGCCGATACGCAGTATTTT.

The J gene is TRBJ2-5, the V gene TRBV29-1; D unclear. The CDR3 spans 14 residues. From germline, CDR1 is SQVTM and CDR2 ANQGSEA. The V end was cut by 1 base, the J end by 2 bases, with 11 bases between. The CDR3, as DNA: TGCAGCGTTGAAGTCTGGGCCAGTCAAGAGACCCAGTACTTC. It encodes CSVEVWASQETQYF.

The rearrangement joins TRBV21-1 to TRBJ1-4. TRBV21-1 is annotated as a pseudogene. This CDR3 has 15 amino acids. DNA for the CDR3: TGTGCCAGCAGCTGGCCCGGGCCCTTACTGGAAAAACTGTTTTTT. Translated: CASSWPGPLLEKLFF.

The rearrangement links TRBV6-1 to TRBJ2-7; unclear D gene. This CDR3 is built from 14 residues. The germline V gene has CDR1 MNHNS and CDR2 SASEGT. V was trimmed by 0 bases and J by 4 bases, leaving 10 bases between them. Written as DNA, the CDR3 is TGTGCCAGCAGTGAAGCGCTTCTGGGTTACGAGCAGTACTTC. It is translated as CASSEALLGYEQYF.

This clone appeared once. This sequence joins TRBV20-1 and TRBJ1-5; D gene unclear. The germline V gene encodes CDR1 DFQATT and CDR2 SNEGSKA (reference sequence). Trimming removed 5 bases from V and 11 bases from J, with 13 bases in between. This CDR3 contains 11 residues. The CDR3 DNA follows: TGCAGTGCTCTGGGCCCTGGGGCCCAGCATTTT. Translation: CSALGPGAQHF.

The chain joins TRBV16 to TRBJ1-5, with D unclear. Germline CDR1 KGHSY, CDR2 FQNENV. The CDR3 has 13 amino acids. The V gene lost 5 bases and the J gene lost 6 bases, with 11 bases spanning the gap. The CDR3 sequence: CASSTLAGQPQHF. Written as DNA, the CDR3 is TGTGCCAGCAGCACCTTGGCCGGTCAGCCCCAGCATTTT.

The CDR3 loop reads CASSYSVAGTYEQYF. CDR3 nucleotides: TGTGCCAGCAGTTACTCAGTAGCGGGAACCTACGAGCAGTACTTC. The chain has TRBV6-5 and TRBJ2-7; 8 nucleotides align to TRBD2. The CDR3 is made up of 15 amino acids. Trimming removed 0 bases from V and 2 bases from J; junction bases left unmatched: 3. CDR1 is MNHEY, CDR2 SVGAGI, per germline.

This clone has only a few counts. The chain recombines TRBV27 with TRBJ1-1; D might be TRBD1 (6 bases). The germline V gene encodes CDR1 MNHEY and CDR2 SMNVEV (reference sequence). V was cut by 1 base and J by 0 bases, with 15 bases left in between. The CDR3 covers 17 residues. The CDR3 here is CASSLWGLDSMNTEAFF. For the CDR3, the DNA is TGTGCCAGCAGTTTATGGGGGCTGGACTCCATGAACACTGAAGCTTTCTTT.

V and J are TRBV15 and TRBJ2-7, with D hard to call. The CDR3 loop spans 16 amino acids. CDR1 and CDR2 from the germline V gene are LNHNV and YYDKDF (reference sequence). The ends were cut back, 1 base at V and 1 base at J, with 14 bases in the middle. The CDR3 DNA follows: TGTGCCACCAGCAGAGGAGGTGGTGGCAGTTCCTACGAGCAGTACTTC. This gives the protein CATSRGGGGSSYEQYF.

The CDR3 coding sequence is TGTGCCAGCAGCCCACAAGTCCCCGTTGGAAACACCATATATTTT. Translating gives CASSPQVPVGNTIYF. The chain carries TRBV28 and TRBJ1-3, with unresolved D. Germline V lookup: CDR1 MDHEN, CDR2 SYDVKM. Trimming shortened V by 6 bases and J by 3 bases, and 15 bases separated the two germline ends. This CDR3 comprises 15 residues.

CDR3 loop: CASSYSSAAGYEQYF. The CDR3 nucleotides are TGTGCCAGCAGTTACTCATCCGCCGCAGGTTACGAGCAGTACTTC. The V call is TRBV6-6, the J call TRBJ2-7; D gene uncertain. V was shortened by 0 bases and J by 4 bases, with 13 bases between the two germline ends. Germline V gene data show CDR1 as MNHNY and CDR2 as SVGAGI (reference sequence). This CDR3 comprises 15 residues.

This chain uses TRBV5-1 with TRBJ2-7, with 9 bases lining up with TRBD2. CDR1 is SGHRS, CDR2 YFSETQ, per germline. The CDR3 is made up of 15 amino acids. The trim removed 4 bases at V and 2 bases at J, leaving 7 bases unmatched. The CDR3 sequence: CASSPGLARAYEQYF. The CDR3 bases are TGCGCCAGCAGCCCTGGACTAGCGAGAGCCTACGAGCAGTACTTC.

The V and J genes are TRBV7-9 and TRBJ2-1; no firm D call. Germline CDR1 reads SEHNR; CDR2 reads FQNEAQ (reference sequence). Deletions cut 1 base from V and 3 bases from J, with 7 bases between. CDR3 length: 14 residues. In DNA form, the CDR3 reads TGTGCCAGCAGCTTAGAAGGAGACTACAATGAGCAGTTCTTC. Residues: CASSLEGDYNEQFF. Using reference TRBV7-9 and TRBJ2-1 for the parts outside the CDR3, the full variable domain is DTGVSQNPRHKITKRGQNVTFRCDPISEHNRLYWYRQTLGQGPEFLTYFQNEAQLEKSRLLSDRFSAERPKGSFSTLEIQRTEQGDSAMYLCASSLEGDYNEQFFGPGTRLTVL.

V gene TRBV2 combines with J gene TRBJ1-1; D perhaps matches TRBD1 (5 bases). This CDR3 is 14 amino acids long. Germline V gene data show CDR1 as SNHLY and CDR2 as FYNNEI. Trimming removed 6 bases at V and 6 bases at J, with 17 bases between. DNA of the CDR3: TGTGCCAGCAGAGGGGCTGGACCCAGGGCTGAAGCTTTCTTT. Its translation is CASRGAGPRAEAFF.

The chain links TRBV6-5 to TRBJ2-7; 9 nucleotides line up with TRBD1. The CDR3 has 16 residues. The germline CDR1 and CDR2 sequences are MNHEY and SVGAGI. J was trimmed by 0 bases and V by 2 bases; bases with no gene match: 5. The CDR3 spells CASSYGGTGRSYEQYF. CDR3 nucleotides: TGTGCCAGCAGTTACGGGGGGACAGGGCGCTCCTACGAGCAGTACTTC.

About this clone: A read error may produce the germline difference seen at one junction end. CDR3 sequence reads: CASSVRDRVNF. The CDR3 nucleotides are TGTGCCAGCAGTGTAAGGGACAGGGTGAATTTT. The chain employs TRBV6-1 and TRBJ1-5; TRBD1 matches at 9 bases. Germline CDR1 and CDR2: MNHNS and SASEGT. The length of the CDR3 is 11 residues.

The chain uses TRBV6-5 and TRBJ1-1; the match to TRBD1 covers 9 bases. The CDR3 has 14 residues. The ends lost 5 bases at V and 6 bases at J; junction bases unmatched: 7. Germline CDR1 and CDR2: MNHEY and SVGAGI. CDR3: CASSERDRESEAFF. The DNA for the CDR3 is TGTGCCAGCAGTGAACGGGACAGGGAGTCTGAAGCTTTCTTT.

CDR3 in amino acids: CASSLTSPSYEQYF. In DNA, the CDR3 is TGCGCCAGCAGCCTGACTAGTCCCTCCTACGAGCAGTACTTC. The chain carries TRBV5-1 and TRBJ2-7; weak D call: TRBD2 (6 bases). The CDR3 is 14 residues long. V was pared by 4 bases and J by 0 bases, with 11 bases between. Germline CDR1 reads SGHRS; CDR2 reads YFSETQ. The variable domain in full, with the rest retrieved from reference TRBV5-1 and TRBJ2-7, is KAGVTQTPRYLIKTRGQQVTLSCSPISGHRSVSWYQQTPGQGLQFLFEYFSETQRNKGNFPGRFSGRQFSNSRSEMNVSTLELGDSALYLCASSLTSPSYEQYFGPGTRLTVT.

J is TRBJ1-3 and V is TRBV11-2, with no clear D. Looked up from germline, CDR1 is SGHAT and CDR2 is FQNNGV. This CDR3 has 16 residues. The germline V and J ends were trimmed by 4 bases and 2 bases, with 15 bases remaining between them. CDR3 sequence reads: CASSSLRRGPGNTIYF. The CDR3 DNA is TGTGCCAGCAGCTCCCTGAGAAGAGGGCCTGGAAACACCATATATTTT.

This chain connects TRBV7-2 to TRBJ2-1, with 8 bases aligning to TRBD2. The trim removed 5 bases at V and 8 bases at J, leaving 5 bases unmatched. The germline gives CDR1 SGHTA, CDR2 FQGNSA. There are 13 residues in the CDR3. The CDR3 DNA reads TGTGCCAGCAGCCCGGGACTAGTCGATGAGCAGTTCTTC. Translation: CASSPGLVDEQFF.

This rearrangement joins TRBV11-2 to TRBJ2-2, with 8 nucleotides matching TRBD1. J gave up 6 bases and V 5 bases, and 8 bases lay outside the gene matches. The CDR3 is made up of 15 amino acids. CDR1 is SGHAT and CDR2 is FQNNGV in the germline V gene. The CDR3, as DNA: TGTGCCAGCAGCGCCCAGGACAGGGTGGCCGGGGAGCTGTTTTTT. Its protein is CASSAQDRVAGELFF.